This T cell receptor (beta chain) was sequenced during a study of blood T cell repertoires in COVID-19. Study-wide background: Samples representing acute and convalescent COVID-19 were sourced from the United States, Italy and Spain.

The CDR3 is 14 residues long. The V gene's germline CDR1 is SGHRS and CDR2 YFSETQ. Unmatched junction bases numbered 3, after V lost 2 bases and J lost 2 bases. Sequenced by immunoSEQ multiplex PCR; TCRdb stores in-frame clones only, minus some. The sample yields 65,000 to 75,000 clones, 89% seen once. Input material: peripheral blood. The receptor was isolated from a woman between 45 and 65 years old with active COVID-19. V is TRBV5-1 and J is TRBJ2-5; TRBD1 aligns across 7 bases. The CDR3 DNA reads TGCGCCAGCAGCTTAGGGACAGTTCAAGAGACCCAGTACTTC. It codes for CASSLGTVQETQYF. Full variable domain (outside the CDR3, taken from reference TRBV5-1 and TRBJ2-5): KAGVTQTPRYLIKTRGQQVTLSCSPISGHRSVSWYQQTPGQGLQFLFEYFSETQRNKGNFPGRFSGRQFSNSRSEMNVSTLELGDSALYLCASSLGTVQETQYFGPGTRLLVL.